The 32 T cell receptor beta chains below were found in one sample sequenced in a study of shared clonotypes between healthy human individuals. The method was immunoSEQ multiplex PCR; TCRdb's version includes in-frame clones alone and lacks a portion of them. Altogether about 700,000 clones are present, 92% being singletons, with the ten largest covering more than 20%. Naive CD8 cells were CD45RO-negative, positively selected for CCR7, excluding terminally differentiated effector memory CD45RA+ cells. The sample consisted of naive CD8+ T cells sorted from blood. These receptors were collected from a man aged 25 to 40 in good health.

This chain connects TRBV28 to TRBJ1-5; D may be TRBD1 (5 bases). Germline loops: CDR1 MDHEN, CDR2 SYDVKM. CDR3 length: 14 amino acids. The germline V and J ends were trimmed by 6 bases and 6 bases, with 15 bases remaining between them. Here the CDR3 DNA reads TGTGCCAGCAGCCAAACAGGAGGGGCTCAGCCCCAGCATTTT. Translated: CASSQTGGAQPQHF.

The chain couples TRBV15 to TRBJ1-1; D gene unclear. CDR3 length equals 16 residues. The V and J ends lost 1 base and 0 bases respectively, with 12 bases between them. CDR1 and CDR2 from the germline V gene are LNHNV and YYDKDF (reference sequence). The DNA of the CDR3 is TGTGCCACCAGCAGAGTACCTAAAGAACTGAACACTGAAGCTTTCTTT. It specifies CATSRVPKELNTEAFF.

The CDR3 nucleotides read TGTGCCAGCAGCTTATGGGGGGGTAGAATCCAAGAGACCCAGTACTTC. Protein: CASSLWGGRIQETQYF. This chain links TRBV7-2 with TRBJ2-5, with TRBD2 matching 7 bases. In germline, CDR1 is SGHTA, CDR2 FQGNSA. The CDR3 has 16 amino acids. V lost 2 bases to trimming and J lost 1 base; unmatched junction nucleotides: 7.

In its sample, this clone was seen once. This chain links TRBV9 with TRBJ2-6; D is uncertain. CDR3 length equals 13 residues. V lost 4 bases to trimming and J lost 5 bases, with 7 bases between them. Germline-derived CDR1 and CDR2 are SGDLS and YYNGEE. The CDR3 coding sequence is TGTGCCAGCAGCCCCCGCTGGGCCAACGTCCTGACTTTC. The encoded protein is CASSPRWANVLTF.

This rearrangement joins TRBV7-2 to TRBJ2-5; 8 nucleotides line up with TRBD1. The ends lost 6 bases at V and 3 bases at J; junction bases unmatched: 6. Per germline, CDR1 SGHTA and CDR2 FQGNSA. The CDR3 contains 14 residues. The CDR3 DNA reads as TGTGCCAGCAGACCCAGGACAGGGAAAGAGACCCAGTACTTC. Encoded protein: CASRPRTGKETQYF. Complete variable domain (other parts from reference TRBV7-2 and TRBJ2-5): GAGVSQSPSNKVTEKGKDVELRCDPISGHTALYWYRQSLGQGLEFLIYFQGNSAPDKSGLPSDRFSAERTGGSVSTLTIQRTQQEDSAVYLCASRPRTGKETQYFGPGTRLLVL.

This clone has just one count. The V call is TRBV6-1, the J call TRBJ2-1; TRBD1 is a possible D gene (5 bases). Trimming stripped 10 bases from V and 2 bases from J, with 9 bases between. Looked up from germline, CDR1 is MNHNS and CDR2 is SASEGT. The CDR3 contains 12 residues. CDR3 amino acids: CAIPGTYNEQFF. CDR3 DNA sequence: TGTGCCATACCAGGGACCTACAATGAGCAGTTCTTC.

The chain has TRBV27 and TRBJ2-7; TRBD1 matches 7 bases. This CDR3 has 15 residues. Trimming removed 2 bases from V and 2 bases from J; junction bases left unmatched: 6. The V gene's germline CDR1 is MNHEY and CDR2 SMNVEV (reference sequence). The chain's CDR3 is CASSLSGTATYEQYF. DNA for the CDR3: TGTGCCAGCAGTTTAAGTGGGACAGCTACCTACGAGCAGTACTTC.

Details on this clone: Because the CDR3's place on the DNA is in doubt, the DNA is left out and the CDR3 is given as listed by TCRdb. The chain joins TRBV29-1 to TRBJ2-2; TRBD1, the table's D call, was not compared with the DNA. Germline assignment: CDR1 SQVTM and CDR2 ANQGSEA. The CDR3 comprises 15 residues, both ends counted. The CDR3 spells CSFLWGHGSSGELFF.

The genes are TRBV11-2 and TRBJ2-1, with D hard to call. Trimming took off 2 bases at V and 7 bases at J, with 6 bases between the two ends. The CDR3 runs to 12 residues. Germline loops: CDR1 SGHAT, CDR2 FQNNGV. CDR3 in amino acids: CASSLKGNEQFF. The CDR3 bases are TGTGCCAGCAGCTTAAAAGGGAATGAGCAGTTCTTC.

CDR3 sequence: CASSDWDTGNTEAFF. DNA for the CDR3: TGCGCCAGCAGTGACTGGGACACGGGGAACACTGAAGCTTTCTTT. V is TRBV10-2 and J is TRBJ1-1, with a weak D call TRBD1 (6 bases). Deletions cut 3 bases from V and 1 base from J, with 12 bases between. This CDR3 comprises 15 residues. Germline V lookup: CDR1 WSHSY, CDR2 SAAADI.

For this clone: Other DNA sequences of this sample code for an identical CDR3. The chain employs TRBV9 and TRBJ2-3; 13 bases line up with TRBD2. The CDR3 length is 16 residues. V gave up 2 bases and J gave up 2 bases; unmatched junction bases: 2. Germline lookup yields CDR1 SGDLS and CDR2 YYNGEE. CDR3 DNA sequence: TGTGCCAGCAGCGTGGGACTAGCGGGACCCACAGATACGCAGTATTTT. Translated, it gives CASSVGLAGPTDTQYF.

CDR3 region: CASGQDGLYEQYF. In nucleotides, the CDR3 is TGTGCCAGCGGGCAGGACGGCCTCTACGAGCAGTACTTC. The chain employs TRBV5-4 and TRBJ2-7; D unclear. Trimming removed 7 bases from V and 3 bases from J, with 14 bases in between. Germline CDR1 reads SGHNT; CDR2 reads YYREEE (reference sequence). The CDR3 length is 13 residues. The variable domain in full, with the rest retrieved from reference TRBV5-4 and TRBJ2-7, is ETGVTQSPTHLIKTRGQQVTLRCSSQSGHNTVSWYQQALGQGPQFIFQYYREEENGRGNFPPRFSGLQFPNYSSELNVNALELDDSALYLCASGQDGLYEQYFGPGTRLTVT.

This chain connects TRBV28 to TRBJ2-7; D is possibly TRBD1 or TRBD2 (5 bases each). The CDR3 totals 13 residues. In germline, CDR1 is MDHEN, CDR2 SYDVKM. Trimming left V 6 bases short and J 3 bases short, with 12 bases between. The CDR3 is CASSRDADYEQYF. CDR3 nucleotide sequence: TGTGCCAGCAGCCGGGACGCAGACTACGAGCAGTACTTC.

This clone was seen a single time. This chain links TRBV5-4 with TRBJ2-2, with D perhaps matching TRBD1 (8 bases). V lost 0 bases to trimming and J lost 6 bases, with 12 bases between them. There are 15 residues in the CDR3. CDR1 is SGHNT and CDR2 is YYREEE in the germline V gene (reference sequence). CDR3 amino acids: CASSLEQGGAGELFF. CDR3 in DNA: TGTGCCAGCAGCTTGGAACAGGGGGGGGCCGGGGAGCTGTTTTTT.

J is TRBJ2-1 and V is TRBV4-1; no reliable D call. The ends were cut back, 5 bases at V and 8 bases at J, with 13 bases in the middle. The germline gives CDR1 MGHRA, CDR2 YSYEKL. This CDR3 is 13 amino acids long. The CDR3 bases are TGCGCCAGCAGCACAACCAAGGGCGATGAGCAGTTCTTC. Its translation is CASSTTKGDEQFF.

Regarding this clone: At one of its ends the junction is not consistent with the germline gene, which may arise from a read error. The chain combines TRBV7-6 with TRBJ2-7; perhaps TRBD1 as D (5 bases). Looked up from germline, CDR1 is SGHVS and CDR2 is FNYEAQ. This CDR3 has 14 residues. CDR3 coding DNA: TGTGCCAGCACCTTAGAGTCGGACAACTACGAGCAGTACTTC. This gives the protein CASTLESDNYEQYF.

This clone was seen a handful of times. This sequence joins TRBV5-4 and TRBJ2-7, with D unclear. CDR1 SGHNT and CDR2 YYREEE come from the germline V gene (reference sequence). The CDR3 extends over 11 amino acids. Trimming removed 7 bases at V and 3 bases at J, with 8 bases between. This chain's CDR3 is CASGPSYEQYF. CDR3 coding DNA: TGTGCCAGCGGCCCTAGCTACGAGCAGTACTTC.

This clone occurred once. The CDR3 DNA follows: TGTGCCAGCAGTTTATACCCAGGGGCCCTGAGCACTGAAGCTTTCTTT. Translation gives CASSLYPGALSTEAFF. This rearrangement joins TRBV27 to TRBJ1-1; tentative D call: TRBD1 (6 bases). Germline-derived CDR1 and CDR2 are MNHEY and SMNVEV (reference sequence). This CDR3 is built from 16 residues. The V and J ends lost 1 base and 4 bases respectively, with 16 bases between them.

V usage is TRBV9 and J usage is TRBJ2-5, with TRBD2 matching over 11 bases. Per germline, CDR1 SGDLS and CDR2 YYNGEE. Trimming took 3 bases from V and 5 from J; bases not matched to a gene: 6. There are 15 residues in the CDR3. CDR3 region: CASSDSGRAVETQYF. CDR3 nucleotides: TGTGCCAGCAGCGATAGCGGGAGGGCCGTTGAGACCCAGTACTTC.

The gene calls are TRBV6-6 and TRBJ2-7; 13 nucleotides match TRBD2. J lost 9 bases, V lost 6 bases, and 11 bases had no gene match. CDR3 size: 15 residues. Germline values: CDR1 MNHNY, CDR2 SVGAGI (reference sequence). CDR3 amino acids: CASRTGTSGKFGQYF. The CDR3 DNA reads TGTGCCAGCAGAACGGGGACTAGCGGGAAGTTCGGGCAGTACTTC.

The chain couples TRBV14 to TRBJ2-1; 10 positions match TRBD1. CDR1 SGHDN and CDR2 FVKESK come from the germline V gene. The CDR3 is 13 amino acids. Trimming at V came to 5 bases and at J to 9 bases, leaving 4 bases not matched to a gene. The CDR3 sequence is CASSVTGGGEQFF. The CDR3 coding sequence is TGTGCCAGCAGCGTGACAGGGGGCGGTGAGCAGTTCTTC.

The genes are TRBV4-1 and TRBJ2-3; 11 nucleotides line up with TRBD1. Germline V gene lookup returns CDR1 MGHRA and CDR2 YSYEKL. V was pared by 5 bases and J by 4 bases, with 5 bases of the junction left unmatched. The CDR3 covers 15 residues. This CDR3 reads CASSDGQGAADTQYF. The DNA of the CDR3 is TGCGCCAGCAGCGACGGACAGGGGGCGGCAGATACGCAGTATTTT.

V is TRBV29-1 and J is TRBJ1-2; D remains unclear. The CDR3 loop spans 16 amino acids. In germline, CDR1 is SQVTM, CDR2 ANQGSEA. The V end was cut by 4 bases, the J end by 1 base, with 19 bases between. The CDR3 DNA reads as TGCAGCGTTGGAGACGACGGTTTCACGAATAACTATGGCTACACCTTC. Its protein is CSVGDDGFTNNYGYTF.

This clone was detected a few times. The CDR3 nucleotides read TGTGCCAGCAGTACGCGGACAGGGGGCTGGGACGAGCAGTACTTC. It translates to CASSTRTGGWDEQYF. The chain employs TRBV27 and TRBJ2-7; 11 positions match TRBD1. V lost 5 bases and J lost 5; bases outside the gene matches: 8. Germline V lookup: CDR1 MNHEY, CDR2 SMNVEV (reference sequence). This CDR3 comprises 15 residues.

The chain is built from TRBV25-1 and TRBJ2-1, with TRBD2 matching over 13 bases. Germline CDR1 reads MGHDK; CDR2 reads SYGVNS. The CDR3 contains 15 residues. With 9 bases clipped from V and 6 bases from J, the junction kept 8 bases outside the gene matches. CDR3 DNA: TGTGCCAGACCCGGGACTAGCGGGAACGGCAATGAGCAGTTCTTC. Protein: CARPGTSGNGNEQFF.

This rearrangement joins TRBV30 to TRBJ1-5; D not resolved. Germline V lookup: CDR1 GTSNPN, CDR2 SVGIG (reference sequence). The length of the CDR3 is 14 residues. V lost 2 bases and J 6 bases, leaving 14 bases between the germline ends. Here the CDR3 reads CAWSYRQSSQPQHF. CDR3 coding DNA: TGTGCCTGGAGTTATCGGCAGTCGAGTCAGCCCCAGCATTTT.

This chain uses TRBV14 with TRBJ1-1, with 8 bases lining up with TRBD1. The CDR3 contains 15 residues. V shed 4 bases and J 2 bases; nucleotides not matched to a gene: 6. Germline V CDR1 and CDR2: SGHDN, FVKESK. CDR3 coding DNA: TGTGCCAGCAGCCCCTACGCAGGGGGCAACACTGAAGCTTTCTTT. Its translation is CASSPYAGGNTEAFF.

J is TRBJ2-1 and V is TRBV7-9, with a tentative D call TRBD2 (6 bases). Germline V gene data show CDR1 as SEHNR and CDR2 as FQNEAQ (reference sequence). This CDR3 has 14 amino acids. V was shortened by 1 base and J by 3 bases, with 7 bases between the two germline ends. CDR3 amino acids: CASSLDGSYNEQFF. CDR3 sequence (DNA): TGTGCCAGCAGCTTAGACGGGAGCTACAATGAGCAGTTCTTC.

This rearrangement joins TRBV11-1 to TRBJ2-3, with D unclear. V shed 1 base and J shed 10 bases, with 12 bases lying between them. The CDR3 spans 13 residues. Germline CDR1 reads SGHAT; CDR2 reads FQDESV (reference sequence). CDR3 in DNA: TGTGCCAGCAGCTTAGGCCCCATCACCGCGCAGTATTTT. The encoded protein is CASSLGPITAQYF.

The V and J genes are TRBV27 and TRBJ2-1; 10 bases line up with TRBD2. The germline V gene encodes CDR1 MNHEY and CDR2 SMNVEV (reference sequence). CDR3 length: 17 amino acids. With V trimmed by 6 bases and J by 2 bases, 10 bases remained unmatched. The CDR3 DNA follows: TGTGCCAGCAGGGATGCCAGCGGGAGGGGCGCCTACAATGAGCAGTTCTTC. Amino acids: CASRDASGRGAYNEQFF.

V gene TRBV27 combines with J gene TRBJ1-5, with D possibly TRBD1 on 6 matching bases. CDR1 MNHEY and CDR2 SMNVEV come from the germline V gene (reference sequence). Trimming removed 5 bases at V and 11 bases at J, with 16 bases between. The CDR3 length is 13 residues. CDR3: CASSRGGTGSQHF. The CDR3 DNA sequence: TGTGCCAGCAGTAGGGGGGGGACCGGCTCCCAGCATTTT.

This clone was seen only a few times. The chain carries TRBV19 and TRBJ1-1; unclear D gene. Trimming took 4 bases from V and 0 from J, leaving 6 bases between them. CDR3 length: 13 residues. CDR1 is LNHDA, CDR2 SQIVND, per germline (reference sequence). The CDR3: CASSTVLNTEAFF. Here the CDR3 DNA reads TGTGCCAGTAGTACCGTATTGAACACTGAAGCTTTCTTT.